Below are 21 T cell receptor beta chains sequenced from a single sample in a study of shared clonotypes between healthy human individuals. The assay was immunoSEQ multiplex PCR, and TCRdb's table has in-frame clones only and misses some. The sample consists of approximately 980,000 clones, 70% to 85% of them appearing once. Sequencing was carried out using memory CD4+ T cells sorted from blood. The subset is: CD45RA-negative fraction. These receptors originate from a man younger than 35 in good health.

The gene calls are TRBV18 and TRBJ2-7; TRBD2 agrees at 8 bases. CDR1 is KGHSH, CDR2 LQKENI, per germline. The CDR3 sequence is 13 residues long. With 5 bases clipped from V and 3 bases from J, the junction kept 3 bases outside the gene matches. CDR3 DNA: TGTGCCAGCTCATGGCGGGAGGACTACGAGCAGTACTTC. Its protein product is CASSWREDYEQYF.

The chain employs TRBV5-1 and TRBJ1-5; tentative D call: TRBD1 (5 bases). With 4 bases removed from V and 0 bases from J, the gap between germline ends came to 11 bases. The CDR3 covers 15 residues. Germline assignment: CDR1 SGHRS and CDR2 YFSETQ. This CDR3 reads CASSPRGHSNQPQHF. CDR3 sequence (DNA): TGCGCCAGCAGCCCAAGGGGCCATAGCAATCAGCCCCAGCATTTT. Variable domain in full (rest from reference TRBV5-1 and TRBJ1-5): KAGVTQTPRYLIKTRGQQVTLSCSPISGHRSVSWYQQTPGQGLQFLFEYFSETQRNKGNFPGRFSGRQFSNSRSEMNVSTLELGDSALYLCASSPRGHSNQPQHFGDGTRLSIL.

The gene calls are TRBV10-1 and TRBJ2-1; D unresolved. The germline CDR1 and CDR2 sequences are WNHNN and SYGVQD (reference sequence). The CDR3 extends over 14 amino acids. Trimming took off 6 bases at V and 4 bases at J, with 13 bases between the two ends. For the CDR3, the DNA is TGCGCCAGCAGCGAGGAAACACGGTACAATGAGCAGTTCTTC. Amino acid sequence: CASSEETRYNEQFF.

In the case of this clone: One base away lies a much larger clone, so this may be a sequencing read error. The CDR3 DNA reads as TGTGCCAGCAGCCAACATAATGAGCAGTTCTTC. It encodes CASSQHNEQFF. The chain is built from TRBV11-2 and TRBJ2-1; D not certain. Deletions cut 5 bases from V and 7 bases from J, with 6 bases between. Germline CDR1 is SGHAT and CDR2 is FQNNGV. The CDR3 is made up of 11 amino acids.

The chain couples TRBV10-1 to TRBJ2-3; D unresolved. There are 16 residues in the CDR3. The V gene's germline CDR1 is WNHNN and CDR2 SYGVQD (reference sequence). Between the trimmed V and J ends, which lost 0 bases and 0 bases, there was a span of 10 bases. The CDR3 bases are TGCGCCAGCAGTGAGTCGGGGAAAACTAGCACAGATACGCAGTATTTT. This sequence encodes CASSESGKTSTDTQYF.

This rearrangement joins TRBV10-1 to TRBJ2-1; 8 bases fit TRBD1. With 4 bases clipped from V and 13 bases from J, the junction kept 9 bases outside the gene matches. This CDR3 has 13 amino acids. Germline values: CDR1 WNHNN, CDR2 SYGVQD (reference sequence). CDR3 sequence reads: CASSGGNRGAQFF. CDR3 nucleotides: TGCGCCAGCAGTGGGGGAAACAGGGGGGCACAGTTCTTC.

The chain recombines TRBV27 with TRBJ1-5, with D uncertain. The CDR3 covers 15 residues. Germline-derived CDR1 and CDR2 are MNHEY and SMNVEV (reference sequence). V was trimmed by 6 bases and J by 3 bases, leaving 15 bases between them. In nucleotides, the CDR3 is TGTGCCAGCAGAGGTGCGGACTATAACAATCAGCCCCAGCATTTT. Encoded protein: CASRGADYNNQPQHF.

This chain connects TRBV11-1 to TRBJ2-3; 11 bases map to TRBD2. The V and J ends lost 5 bases and 0 bases, in that order; junction bases with no gene match: 7. The CDR3 is 17 amino acids. Germline V lookup: CDR1 SGHAT, CDR2 FQDESV (reference sequence). CDR3 region: CASSARLAGRSTDTQYF. The CDR3 DNA follows: TGTGCCAGCAGCGCCCGACTAGCGGGGCGCAGCACAGATACGCAGTATTTT.

In its sample, this clone was seen once. The V gene is TRBV5-1, the J gene TRBJ1-5; no clear D. V lost 0 bases and J 2 bases, leaving 9 bases between the germline ends. Germline V CDR1 and CDR2: SGHRS, YFSETQ. This CDR3 is built from 15 residues. Here the CDR3 reads CASSLAAEGNQPQHF. The CDR3 DNA follows: TGCGCCAGCAGCTTGGCGGCGGAGGGCAATCAGCCCCAGCATTTT.

CDR3 amino acids: CASSLAASGSMVETQYF. CDR3 coding DNA: TGTGCCAGCAGCTTAGCGGCTAGCGGGAGTATGGTGGAGACCCAGTACTTC. The V call is TRBV11-1, the J call TRBJ2-5, with 10 nucleotides matching TRBD2. The CDR3 runs 17 residues. Trimming cost V 0 bases and J 5 bases; bases outside gene matches: 9. CDR1 is SGHAT and CDR2 is FQDESV in the germline V gene (reference sequence). The full variable domain, in which reference TRBV11-1 and TRBJ2-5 provide the parts outside the CDR3, is EAEVAQSPRYKITEKSQAVAFWCDPISGHATLYWYRQILGQGPELLVQFQDESVVDDSQLPKDRFSAERLKGVDSTLKIQPAELGDSAMYLCASSLAASGSMVETQYFGPGTRLLVL.

The rearrangement uses TRBV9 and TRBJ2-3; the D is unclear. Germline V gene lookup returns CDR1 SGDLS and CDR2 YYNGEE. The CDR3 spans 13 residues. V was clipped by 4 bases and J by 6 bases, with 12 bases between them. This CDR3 is CASSPHLGDTQYF. DNA of the CDR3: TGTGCCAGCAGCCCCCACCTAGGGGATACGCAGTATTTT.

The rearrangement links TRBV10-1 to TRBJ2-7, with 8 bases identical to TRBD2. The length of the CDR3 is 13 residues. Germline V lookup: CDR1 WNHNN, CDR2 SYGVQD (reference sequence). Germline trimming cut 5 bases from V and 7 bases from J; bases unmatched to any gene: 7. In nucleotides, the CDR3 is TGCGCCAGCAGTCGATCTCGGGAGGGGGAGCAGTACTTC. Translating gives CASSRSREGEQYF.

This chain links TRBV28 with TRBJ2-3, with D unresolved. Germline V gene sequence: CDR1 MDHEN, CDR2 SYDVKM. The V and J ends lost 10 bases and 2 bases respectively, with 10 bases between them. The CDR3 loop spans 12 amino acids. Written as DNA, the CDR3 is TGTGCCACCTCCGGCTTCACAGATACGCAGTATTTT. It yields the protein CATSGFTDTQYF.

The J gene is TRBJ1-5, the V gene TRBV10-1; D is ambiguous. The CDR3 is 17 residues long. Germline lookup yields CDR1 WNHNN and CDR2 SYGVQD (reference sequence). The V gene lost 2 bases and the J gene lost 2 bases, with 16 bases spanning the gap. The DNA of the CDR3 is TGCGCCAGCAGTGAGACACCGGGGAAGGCCCGCAATCAGCCCCAGCATTTT. Protein: CASSETPGKARNQPQHF.

The chain links TRBV6-5 to TRBJ1-1; D is ambiguous. The CDR3 has 13 amino acids. V was pared by 7 bases and J by 0 bases, with 9 bases between. Germline V CDR1 and CDR2: MNHEY, SVGAGI. The CDR3 spells CASTDSLNTEAFF. CDR3 in DNA: TGTGCCAGCACGGATAGCTTGAACACTGAAGCTTTCTTT.

This chain links TRBV7-2 with TRBJ2-5; 9 bases are a match to TRBD1. V dropped 1 base and J dropped 5; count of bases not matched to a gene: 5. The CDR3 consists of 15 residues. Germline V gives CDR1 SGHTA, CDR2 FQGNSA. The CDR3 bases are TGTGCCAGCAGCTTAGGGGACAGGGATTTGGAGACCCAGTACTTC. Protein sequence: CASSLGDRDLETQYF.

This clone was detected a few times. The chain recombines TRBV6-6 with TRBJ1-6, with D unresolved. The CDR3 is made up of 13 amino acids. Trimming left V 4 bases short and J 8 bases short, with 9 bases between. Germline values: CDR1 MNHNY, CDR2 SVGAGI (reference sequence). CDR3 region: CASSSRRDSPLHF. CDR3 DNA sequence: TGTGCCAGCAGTTCGCGGAGGGATTCACCCCTCCACTTT.

The J gene is TRBJ2-7, the V gene TRBV6-6, with D perhaps matching TRBD1 (6 bases). The CDR3 consists of 15 residues. Trimming took 2 bases from V and 3 from J, leaving 14 bases between them. Germline V gives CDR1 MNHNY, CDR2 SVGAGI (reference sequence). The CDR3 region is CASSYRSGRGYEQYF. CDR3 coding DNA: TGTGCCAGCAGTTACAGGAGCGGCAGGGGCTACGAGCAGTACTTC.

This clone was counted between two and nine times. V gene TRBV6-1 combines with J gene TRBJ2-1, with 7 bases fitting TRBD2. V dropped 1 base and J dropped 1; count of bases not matched to a gene: 4. The CDR3 sequence is 16 residues long. Per the germline V gene, CDR1 is MNHNS and CDR2 is SASEGT. The CDR3 spells CASSEGLAGSYNEQFF. The DNA for the CDR3 is TGTGCCAGCAGTGAAGGACTAGCAGGGTCCTACAATGAGCAGTTCTTC.

Details on this clone: This sample includes further DNA sequences coding for the same CDR3. V gene TRBV2 combines with J gene TRBJ1-5; D is unclear. Trimming pared 6 bases from V and 0 bases from J, leaving 9 bases between. Germline loops: CDR1 SNHLY, CDR2 FYNNEI. This CDR3 has 14 amino acids. The CDR3 nucleotides are TGTGCCAGCAGCGGCACTAATAGCAATCAGCCCCAGCATTTT. This codes for CASSGTNSNQPQHF.

The chain combines TRBV2 with TRBJ2-3, with D perhaps given as TRBD1 or TRBD2 (5 bases each). The germline V gene has CDR1 SNHLY and CDR2 FYNNEI. With 8 bases removed from V and 4 bases from J, the gap between germline ends came to 10 bases. The CDR3 runs 12 residues. This CDR3 reads CASASRADTQYF. In DNA form, the CDR3 reads TGTGCCAGCGCTAGCAGGGCAGATACGCAGTATTTT.